Described below is a single T cell receptor (beta chain) sequence and its context. The data were produced by immunoSEQ multiplex PCR, yet TCRdb's version contains in-frame clones alone and is incomplete. The sample lists about 50,000 clones; roughly 88% were seen once. This specimen belongs to a study of PD-L1 blockade in urothelial cancer. As for the study in general: Blood samples had a median of around 140,000 T cells, approximately 83,000 unique TCRs, and clonality roughly 0.088.

The trim removed 2 bases at V and 4 bases at J, leaving 4 bases unmatched. The germline gives CDR1 SGHNT, CDR2 YYREEE (reference sequence). The CDR3 runs 16 residues. The time point denotes: peripheral blood 6 weeks after treatment start. Pretreatment sampling and on-treatment sampling together yielded between 1 and 8 samples for each patient. The sequenced sample was PBMCs, obtained around atezolizumab (anti-PD-L1) treatment. This receptor was identified in a man aged 50 or older with urothelial cancer. The chain employs TRBV5-4 and TRBJ2-5, with 14 positions matching TRBD2. The CDR3: CASSLGLAGGSETQYF. The CDR3 DNA follows: TGTGCCAGCAGCTTAGGACTAGCGGGAGGCTCAGAGACCCAGTACTTC.